This T cell receptor (beta chain) was sequenced in a study of T-cell reconstitution after alpha-beta-depleted transplantation in children. General study points: T cells produced anew were the main source of T-cell counts and diversity one year after transplant. Where some patients showed high TCRbeta diversity at day 60, it came from recipient T cells and thymic progenitors that had survived. The origin of alpha-beta T cells about two months after transplant was reportedly several hundred expanded graft clones.

Germline V gene sequence: CDR1 SGHTA, CDR2 FQGNSA. This CDR3 is built from 15 residues. V was pared by 1 base and J by 0 bases, with 4 bases between. On this clonotype: Its matching antigen is unknown.

Molecular barcoding with unique molecular identifiers was used for the TCRbeta library. TCRdb redid the calling of the PCR reads with MiXCR, one entry per CDR3 protein. Among 100,000 or so distinct CDR3 sequences listed, about 14% were seen once. This TCR was recovered from a male patient aged 2-15 years who had a stem cell transplant for acute lymphoblastic leukemia, so the T cells may come from the graft donor. The rearrangement uses TRBV7-2 and TRBJ1-6; unclear D gene. Here the sequenced sample was PBMCs, mostly from graft donor cells, taken 180 days after TCRalphabeta/CD19-depleted stem cell transplant. This chain's CDR3 is CASSLESSYNSPLHF. Written as DNA, the CDR3 is TGTGCCAGCAGCTTAGAGAGCTCCTATAATTCACCCCTCCACTTT.